Listed here are 26 T cell receptor beta chains from one sample, sequenced in a study of blood T cell repertoires in COVID-19. Sequenced by immunoSEQ multiplex PCR; TCRdb stores in-frame clones only, minus some. The sample holds about 140,000 clones, approximately 85% seen once. What was sequenced was PBMCs or T cells enriched from blood (not recorded which). Source of these receptors: a woman between 50 and 59 years old with acute COVID-19.

The V gene is TRBV7-9, the J gene TRBJ2-6, with D perhaps TRBD1 (5 bases). This CDR3 has 14 residues. V lost 8 bases to trimming and J lost 0 bases, with 8 bases between them. The V gene's germline CDR1 is SEHNR and CDR2 FQNEAQ (reference sequence). Here the CDR3 DNA reads TGTGCCAGCCCCCAGGGCTCTGGGGCCAACGTCCTGACTTTC. Protein: CASPQGSGANVLTF.

The V call is TRBV6-5, the J call TRBJ1-4, with 7 positions matching TRBD1. V lost 3 bases to trimming and J lost 2 bases; unmatched junction nucleotides: 3. In germline, CDR1 is MNHEY, CDR2 SVGAGI. This CDR3 has 15 amino acids. CDR3 bases: TGTGCCAGCAGTTATACGACAGGGACTAATGAAAAACTGTTTTTT. It is translated as CASSYTTGTNEKLFF.

V is TRBV7-9 and J is TRBJ2-3, with 15 bases lining up with TRBD2. The CDR3 has 16 residues. The V and J ends lost 4 bases and 4 bases, in that order; junction bases with no gene match: 3. The germline V gene has CDR1 SEHNR and CDR2 FQNEAQ (reference sequence). The CDR3 DNA reads TGTGCCAGCAGCTCGGGACTAGCGGGAGGCCCAGATACGCAGTATTTT. Translated: CASSSGLAGGPDTQYF.

The sample holds a few counts of this clone. The rearrangement links TRBV12-3 or TRBV12-4 to TRBJ1-2; D unresolved. V was shortened by 1 base and J by 7 bases, with 7 bases between the two germline ends. The CDR3 totals 12 residues. The CDR3 nucleotides read TGTGCCAGCAGTTTAGTGATCGGTGGCTACACCTTC. This gives the protein CASSLVIGGYTF.

The V and J genes are TRBV21-1 and TRBJ1-5. TRBV21-1 is listed as a pseudogene. This CDR3 spans 15 amino acids. CDR3 sequence reads: CASSNGRQGNQPQHF. The CDR3 DNA reads TGTGCCAGCAGCAACGGGAGGCAGGGAAATCAGCCCCAGCATTTT.

The gene calls are TRBV7-9 and TRBJ2-3; D gene unclear. Trimming took 3 bases from V and 4 from J, leaving 5 bases between them. Germline assignment: CDR1 SEHNR and CDR2 FQNEAQ (reference sequence). This CDR3 comprises 12 residues. The CDR3 DNA is TGTGCCAGCAGCTTGGCTCCAGATACGCAGTATTTT. Translated, it gives CASSLAPDTQYF. The variable domain in full, completed from reference TRBV7-9 and TRBJ2-3, reads DTGVSQNPRHKITKRGQNVTFRCDPISEHNRLYWYRQTLGQGPEFLTYFQNEAQLEKSRLLSDRFSAERPKGSFSTLEIQRTEQGDSAMYLCASSLAPDTQYFGPGTRLTVL.

This sequence joins TRBV18 and TRBJ1-5, with TRBD1 matching 10 bases. Germline CDR1 reads KGHSH; CDR2 reads LQKENI. CDR3 size: 17 residues. V dropped 5 bases and J dropped 1; count of bases not matched to a gene: 8. The CDR3 sequence is CASSDRQGAISNQPQHF. DNA for the CDR3: TGTGCCAGCTCAGATAGACAGGGGGCTATAAGCAATCAGCCCCAGCATTTT. The full variable domain, rest sourced from reference TRBV18 and TRBJ1-5, is NAGVMQNPRHLVRRRGQEARLRCSPMKGHSHVYWYRQLPEEGLKFMVYLQKENIIDESGMPKERFSAEFPKEGPSILRIQQVVRGDSAAYFCASSDRQGAISNQPQHFGDGTRLSIL.

The sample holds one count of this clone. The chain recombines TRBV4-3 with TRBJ1-4, with TRBD1 matching 12 bases. Germline values: CDR1 LGHNA, CDR2 YSLEER. Losses at the gene ends were 3 bases for V and 5 bases for J; bases not matched to a gene: 13. There are 19 residues in the CDR3. CDR3 sequence (DNA): TGCGCCAGCAGCCATATATCCGGGACAGGGGGCGGATTCAATGAAAAACTGTTTTTT. This encodes CASSHISGTGGGFNEKLFF.

This clone showed up just once. This chain uses TRBV3-1 (or the pseudogene TRBV3-2) with TRBJ2-7, with D perhaps matching TRBD1 (6 bases). This CDR3 comprises 13 residues. Trimming took 2 bases from V and 8 from J, leaving 13 bases between them. Germline lookup yields CDR1 LGHDT and CDR2 YNNKEL (reference sequence). CDR3 nucleotides: TGTGCCAGCAGCCAACCCGGGACAACTCAGCAGTACTTC. Translated: CASSQPGTTQQYF.

V gene TRBV5-1 combines with J gene TRBJ2-7; D is perhaps TRBD2 (6 bases). V was clipped by 2 bases and J by 7 bases, with 16 bases between them. The CDR3 totals 14 residues. Germline V gives CDR1 SGHRS, CDR2 YFSETQ. CDR3: CASSLNVRTKEQYF. As DNA, the CDR3 is TGCGCCAGCAGCTTAAACGTAAGGACTAAAGAGCAGTACTTC.

This chain connects TRBV6-5 to TRBJ1-2, with a weak D call TRBD1 (6 bases). V was pared by 0 bases and J by 4 bases, with 12 bases between. Germline V lookup: CDR1 MNHEY, CDR2 SVGAGI. This CDR3 has 15 amino acids. The CDR3 nucleotides are TGTGCCAGCAGTTACTCGGGACACTGGGTCTATGGCTACACCTTC. This codes for CASSYSGHWVYGYTF.

The rearrangement links TRBV21-1 to TRBJ1-5. TRBV21-1 is listed as a pseudogene. The CDR3 consists of 16 residues. The CDR3 DNA reads TGTGCCAGCAGCATCTCGGGAACCTATAGCAATCAGCCCCAGCATTTT. Protein: CASSISGTYSNQPQHF.

This clone was seen only a few times. The rearrangement links TRBV7-3 to TRBJ2-2; no definite D call. V lost 6 bases to trimming and J lost 4 bases, with 12 bases between them. The CDR3 sequence is 14 residues long. Germline CDR1 reads SGHTA; CDR2 reads FQGTGA. DNA of the CDR3: TGTGCCAGCAGAAGCGCTTCCGGCACCGGGGAGCTGTTTTTT. Amino acids: CASRSASGTGELFF.

This chain uses TRBV30 with TRBJ2-5, with a weak D call TRBD2 (5 bases). In germline, CDR1 is GTSNPN, CDR2 SVGIG (reference sequence). The ends were cut back, 4 bases at V and 3 bases at J, with 9 bases in the middle. The CDR3 spans 12 residues. Here the CDR3 DNA reads TGTGCCTGGACTAGCATAAAAGAGACCCAGTACTTC. Translated: CAWTSIKETQYF.

The chain couples TRBV4-3 to TRBJ1-2; TRBD1 might be the D (5 bases). Per the germline V gene, CDR1 is LGHNA and CDR2 is YSLEER. This CDR3 is built from 15 residues. The V and J ends lost 0 bases and 4 bases respectively, with 12 bases between them. The CDR3 region has the DNA TGCGCCAGCAGCCAAGATTTTTGGGGGGGCTATGGCTACACCTTC. Its translation is CASSQDFWGGYGYTF.

This clone was picked up one time. The rearrangement links TRBV6-5 to TRBJ2-1, with D possibly being TRBD2 (5 bases). CDR1 MNHEY and CDR2 SVGAGI come from the germline V gene. V was pared by 6 bases and J by 5 bases, with 14 bases between. The CDR3 totals 14 residues. CDR3 in amino acids: CASSPLGSDNEQFF. DNA for the CDR3: TGTGCCAGCAGCCCACTAGGGAGCGACAATGAGCAGTTCTTC.

This clone was recorded a few times. The chain carries TRBV7-9 and TRBJ2-3; TRBD2 matches 9 bases. The ends lost 0 bases at V and 10 bases at J; junction bases unmatched: 5. CDR3 size: 14 residues. Germline CDR1 SEHNR, CDR2 FQNEAQ (reference sequence). CDR3 sequence reads: CASSLAVAGVSQYF. The CDR3 nucleotides are TGTGCCAGCAGCTTAGCGGTAGCGGGAGTTTCGCAGTATTTT.

This chain connects TRBV3-1 (or the pseudogene TRBV3-2) to TRBJ2-7; D is possibly TRBD2 (6 bases). The ends were cut back, 0 bases at V and 7 bases at J, with 13 bases in the middle. CDR1 is LGHDT, CDR2 YNNKEL, per germline (reference sequence). The CDR3 covers 14 residues. The CDR3 is CASSQEGLSLEQYF. In DNA form, the CDR3 reads TGTGCCAGCAGCCAAGAGGGACTTTCGTTGGAGCAGTACTTC.

This clone was counted a single time. The genes are TRBV11-3 and TRBJ1-6; D is uncertain. Germline V lookup: CDR1 SGHNT, CDR2 YENEEA. Trimming removed 1 base at V and 7 bases at J, with 5 bases between. This CDR3 has 13 amino acids. CDR3 residues: CASSLGRNSPLHF. For the CDR3, the DNA is TGTGCCAGCAGCTTAGGCCGGAATTCACCCCTCCACTTT. The full variable domain, in which reference TRBV11-3 and TRBJ1-6 provide the parts outside the CDR3, is EAGVVQSPRYKIIEKKQPVAFWCNPISGHNTLYWYLQNLGQGPELLIRYENEEAVDDSQLPKDRFSAERLKGVDSTLKIQPAELGDSAVYLCASSLGRNSPLHFGNGTRLTVT.

The chain uses TRBV7-9 and TRBJ1-3; TRBD1 matches at 8 bases. Germline V gene data show CDR1 as SEHNR and CDR2 as FQNEAQ (reference sequence). V shed 5 bases, J shed 4 bases, and the junction held 13 bases outside the gene matches. The CDR3 length is 17 residues. The CDR3 loop reads CASSNGQGGGLGNTIYF. CDR3 DNA sequence: TGTGCCAGCAGCAATGGACAGGGTGGGGGCTTGGGAAACACCATATATTTT.

This clone is a singleton in its sample. The rearrangement links TRBV3-1 (or the pseudogene TRBV3-2) to TRBJ2-4, with D uncertain. Germline CDR1 and CDR2: LGHDT and YNNKEL (reference sequence). The V end was cut by 5 bases, the J end by 0 bases, with 11 bases between. The CDR3 is 15 residues long. CDR3 sequence reads: CASSARQTAKNIQYF. The DNA for the CDR3 is TGTGCCAGCAGCGCCCGACAAACAGCCAAAAACATTCAGTACTTC.

This clone has only a few counts. The chain employs TRBV2 and TRBJ1-2; 9 bases are shared with TRBD1. The CDR3 is made up of 14 amino acids. With 7 bases clipped from V and 8 bases from J, the junction kept 11 bases outside the gene matches. Germline lookup yields CDR1 SNHLY and CDR2 FYNNEI. CDR3 region: CASNTGTGNFGYTF. The CDR3 DNA reads as TGTGCCAGCAATACCGGGACAGGGAACTTCGGCTACACCTTC.

The rearrangement links TRBV5-5 to TRBJ2-3; TRBD2 matches 7 bases. Trimming took 0 bases from V and 2 from J; bases not matched to a gene: 6. The germline gives CDR1 SGHKS, CDR2 YYEKEE (reference sequence). The CDR3 sequence is 16 residues long. The CDR3 loop is CASSLAGLADTDTQYF. The CDR3 DNA follows: TGTGCCAGCAGCTTGGCAGGGCTAGCGGACACAGATACGCAGTATTTT. Supplemented by reference TRBV5-5 and TRBJ2-3, the full variable domain reads DAGVTQSPTHLIKTRGQQVTLRCSPISGHKSVSWYQQVLGQGPQFIFQYYEKEERGRGNFPDRFSARQFPNYSSELNVNALLLGDSALYLCASSLAGLADTDTQYFGPGTRLTVL.

The gene calls are TRBV24-1 and TRBJ1-2; the D gene is possibly TRBD1 (5 bases). This CDR3 has 14 residues. Germline V gene data show CDR1 as KGHDR and CDR2 as SFDVKD. With 1 base removed from V and 8 bases from J, the gap between germline ends came to 13 bases. The CDR3 is CATSDFQQGQGYTF. As DNA, the CDR3 is TGTGCCACCAGTGATTTCCAGCAGGGCCAAGGCTACACCTTC.

V gene TRBV28 combines with J gene TRBJ2-3, with D unresolved. V was trimmed by 3 bases and J by 0 bases, leaving 13 bases between them. Per the germline V gene, CDR1 is MDHEN and CDR2 is SYDVKM. The CDR3 contains 16 residues. This CDR3 reads CASSFYAVTSTDTQYF. CDR3 sequence (DNA): TGTGCCAGCAGTTTTTATGCGGTAACTAGCACAGATACGCAGTATTTT.

This sequence joins TRBV25-1 and TRBJ1-4, with D perhaps TRBD1 (5 bases). V gave up 0 bases and J gave up 8 bases, with 13 bases separating them. Germline CDR1 and CDR2: MGHDK and SYGVNS. The CDR3 has 15 residues. The CDR3 region is CASSEYGAMTEKLFF. The CDR3 DNA is TGTGCCAGCAGTGAATATGGGGCTATGACGGAAAAACTGTTTTTT.